Following are 15 T cell receptor beta chains from one sample sequenced in a study of blood T cell repertoires in COVID-19. Repertoires were generated with immunoSEQ multiplex PCR, while TCRdb's copy carries only in-frame clones and drops some. Here the sample spans some 48,000 clones, more than 75% being singletons. Sequencing was performed on peripheral blood. Receptors originate from a woman aged 60 to 75 with acute or convalescent COVID-19.

The chain couples TRBV15 to TRBJ2-1; possible D gene TRBD1, 5 bases. The V gene lost 0 bases and the J gene lost 0 bases, with 6 bases spanning the gap. Germline V gene data show CDR1 as LNHNV and CDR2 as YYDKDF (reference sequence). The CDR3 runs 15 residues. CDR3 sequence: CATSRDRASYNEQFF. Here the CDR3 DNA reads TGTGCCACCAGCAGAGACAGGGCCTCCTACAATGAGCAGTTCTTC. The whole variable domain, remainder taken from reference TRBV15 and TRBJ2-1, is DAMVIQNPRYQVTQFGKPVTLSCSQTLNHNVMYWYQQKSSQAPKLLFHYYDKDFNNEADTPDNFQSRRPNTSFCFLDIRSPGLGDTAMYLCATSRDRASYNEQFFGPGTRLTVL.

V and J are TRBV15 and TRBJ2-2, with 10 bases fitting TRBD1. From germline, CDR1 is LNHNV and CDR2 YYDKDF (reference sequence). This CDR3 contains 14 residues. Germline trimming cut 7 bases from V and 5 bases from J; bases unmatched to any gene: 4. CDR3 nucleotide sequence: TGTGCCACCAACCCGGGACAGGGGACCGGGGAGCTGTTTTTT. The encoded protein is CATNPGQGTGELFF.

The gene calls are TRBV5-4 and TRBJ1-2; 7 nucleotides agree with TRBD1. After removal of 3 bases from V and 0 bases from J, the junction contained 8 bases not matched to a gene. Germline lookup yields CDR1 SGHNT and CDR2 YYREEE (reference sequence). The CDR3 contains 16 residues. The CDR3 spells CASSSPRDSSNYGYTF. The DNA for the CDR3 is TGTGCCAGCAGCTCTCCCCGGGACAGCTCTAACTATGGCTACACCTTC.

V is TRBV28 and J is TRBJ2-1, with D hard to call. Germline-derived CDR1 and CDR2 are MDHEN and SYDVKM. V lost 7 bases, J lost 0 bases, and 13 bases lay in between. There are 15 residues in the CDR3. The DNA of the CDR3 is TGTGCCAGCACCTTAGCCCTTGGCTCCTACAATGAGCAGTTCTTC. Encoded protein: CASTLALGSYNEQFF.

This clone was seen repeatedly, ten times or more. The chain carries TRBV9 and TRBJ1-6; D unresolved. V gave up 3 bases and J gave up 7 bases, with 14 bases separating them. The CDR3 sequence is 15 residues long. Per the germline V gene, CDR1 is SGDLS and CDR2 is YYNGEE. The CDR3 sequence is CASSEAGVENSPLHF. CDR3 in DNA: TGTGCCAGCAGCGAGGCCGGGGTCGAGAATTCACCCCTCCACTTT.

This chain uses TRBV12-5 with TRBJ1-1; the D gene is possibly TRBD1 (5 bases). Trimming took off 6 bases at V and 1 base at J, with 9 bases between the two ends. The CDR3 sequence is 13 residues long. The germline gives CDR1 LGHNT, CDR2 FRNRAP. This CDR3 is CASGFTGNTEAFF. In DNA, the CDR3 is TGTGCTAGTGGCTTCACAGGGAACACTGAAGCTTTCTTT. The full variable domain, rest sourced from reference TRBV12-5 and TRBJ1-1, is DARVTQTPRHKVTEMGQEVTMRCQPILGHNTVFWYRQTMMQGLELLAYFRNRAPLDDSGMPKDRFSAEMPDATLATLKIQPSEPRDSAVYFCASGFTGNTEAFFGQGTRLTVV.

The CDR3 bases are TGTGCCTGGAGTGTGGAGGGAGCTAAGACCCAGTACTTC. This translates into CAWSVEGAKTQYF. J is TRBJ2-5 and V is TRBV30; D perhaps matches TRBD2 (6 bases). The CDR3 runs to 13 residues. V shed 0 bases and J shed 6 bases, with 11 bases lying between them. CDR1 and CDR2 from the germline V gene are GTSNPN and SVGIG (reference sequence).

The V and J genes are TRBV5-1 and TRBJ2-6; TRBD2 matches at 11 bases. The CDR3 totals 21 residues. CDR1 is SGHRS, CDR2 YFSETQ, per germline. V shed 2 bases, J shed 0 bases, and the junction held 13 bases outside the gene matches. The CDR3, as DNA: TGCGCCAGCAGCTTTTCTGCGTTAGCGGGGGGGCCGAGCTCTGGGGCCAACGTCCTGACTTTC. Translated: CASSFSALAGGPSSGANVLTF.

This clone occurred a few times. V and J are TRBV20-1 and TRBJ2-7, with 11 bases matching TRBD2. This CDR3 is built from 12 residues. Germline V gene data show CDR1 as DFQATT and CDR2 as SNEGSKA (reference sequence). Trimming cost V 3 bases and J 6 bases; bases outside gene matches: 1. CDR3 coding DNA: TGCAGTGCTAGTAGCGGGAGGGCCGAGCAGTACTTC. Its protein is CSASSGRAEQYF.

This chain uses TRBV2 with TRBJ2-5, with D perhaps TRBD1 (5 bases). The CDR3 spans 14 residues. Germline assignment: CDR1 SNHLY and CDR2 FYNNEI. V lost 3 bases and J 5 bases, leaving 13 bases between the germline ends. CDR3 bases: TGTGCCAGCAGTGAGGGCAGGGCTGCGGAGACCCAGTACTTC. Encoded protein: CASSEGRAAETQYF. Looking up the rest from reference TRBV2 and TRBJ2-5 gives the full variable domain: EPEVTQTPSHQVTQMGQEVILRCVPISNHLYFYWYRQILGQKVEFLVSFYNNEISEKSEIFDDQFSVERPDGSNFTLKIRSTKLEDSAMYFCASSEGRAAETQYFGPGTRLLVL.

The rearrangement uses TRBV29-1 and TRBJ2-7; D not resolved. This CDR3 comprises 12 residues. The germline gives CDR1 SQVTM, CDR2 ANQGSEA. V was pared by 4 bases and J by 0 bases, with 7 bases between. The CDR3 spells CSVGQASYEQYF. DNA for the CDR3: TGCAGCGTTGGGCAGGCCTCCTACGAGCAGTACTTC.

The genes are TRBV23-1 and TRBJ2-2, with D possibly being TRBD2 (5 bases). TRBV23-1 is reported as an ORF; its role is uncertain. The V gene lost 9 bases and the J gene lost 5 bases, with 19 bases spanning the gap. The CDR3 is made up of 15 amino acids. The chain's CDR3 is CASTCTRVSTGELFF. The CDR3 DNA is TGCGCCAGTACATGTACGCGGGTGTCGACCGGGGAGCTGTTTTTT.

The rearrangement joins TRBV6-5 to TRBJ1-5; 9 nucleotides align to TRBD1. Germline CDR1 reads MNHEY; CDR2 reads SVGAGI. V lost 6 bases, J lost 5 bases, and 5 bases stayed unmatched. The CDR3 runs to 14 residues. The CDR3 is CASRRQGGDQPQHF. The CDR3 DNA sequence: TGTGCCAGCAGGAGACAGGGGGGCGATCAGCCCCAGCATTTT.

This chain joins TRBV4-2 and TRBJ2-1; 10 nucleotides align to TRBD1. The CDR3 runs to 16 residues. The germline V gene encodes CDR1 LGHNA and CDR2 YNFKEQ. Unmatched junction bases numbered 3, after V lost 0 bases and J lost 4 bases. CDR3 DNA: TGTGCCAGCAGCCAAGATTGGGACAGGGGATACAATGAGCAGTTCTTC. This sequence encodes CASSQDWDRGYNEQFF.

This rearrangement joins TRBV30 to TRBJ2-2, with a tentative D call TRBD2 (6 bases). CDR1 is GTSNPN and CDR2 is SVGIG in the germline V gene (reference sequence). Trimming shortened V by 3 bases and J by 2 bases, and 7 bases separated the two germline ends. CDR3 length equals 13 residues. The CDR3 DNA reads as TGTGCCTGGAGCGGGACTAACACCGGGGAGCTGTTTTTT. Amino acid sequence: CAWSGTNTGELFF.